This T cell receptor beta chain emerged from a study of CXCR3-negative and CXCR3-positive naive CD8 T cells. With regard to this clonotype: Its antigen is still unknown.

The CDR3 totals 17 residues. Germline CDR1 is SEHNR and CDR2 is FQNEAQ (reference sequence). Study observations and caveats: Sequencing showed both naive subsets with comparably high diversity, and memory CD8+ cells much lower. CXCR3-negative and CXCR3-positive naive cells shared comparable TRBV-TRBJ usage, but memory cells did not. Across naive subsets, surface CD5 expression was comparable, and TCR strength was inferred from properties of the TRB CDR3.

Among CD8+ T cells, naive ones were CD45RO-CCR7+CD27+CD95-. The libraries of TRB cDNA were constructed through 5' RACE using UMI labels. For each CDR3 protein, TCRdb gives one entry from its re-call of the 5' RACE reads, without DNA. This sample's table reports tens of thousands of distinct CDR3 sequences. Material for sequencing was naive CXCR3- CD8+ T cells from blood. The subset: CD45RO-CCR7+CD27+CD95- naive CD8+ T cells lacking CXCR3 (TNR3-). J is TRBJ1-1 and V is TRBV7-9. This clonotype originated in a human donor in good health. Some clones in this sample may be carry-over from other donors' samples. CDR3 protein: CASSLANIAWGNTEAFF. Combining the CDR3 with reference TRBV7-9 and TRBJ1-1 gives the whole variable domain DTGVSQNPRHKITKRGQNVTFRCDPISEHNRLYWYRQTLGQGPEFLTYFQNEAQLEKSRLLSDRFSAERPKGSFSTLEIQRTEQGDSAMYLCASSLANIAWGNTEAFFGQGTRLTVV.